The 6 T cell receptor beta chains below all came from one sample that was sequenced in a study of CD8 T cells in ankylosing spondylitis. MiXCR was run by TCRdb on the 5' RACE reads, yielding one entry per CDR3 protein. This sample yields roughly 120,000 distinct CDR3 sequences, of which roughly an eighth are seen a single time; approximately 3% belongs to the top ten. Material for sequencing was blood, either unsorted or a sorted T cell fraction (not recorded which). The origin of the receptors is a female donor with ankylosing spondylitis or in good health (not recorded which).

V and J are TRBV12-3 or TRBV12-4 and TRBJ1-4; 9 bases agree with TRBD1. The CDR3 contains 14 residues. V lost 6 bases to trimming and J lost 7 bases; unmatched junction nucleotides: 6. The CDR3 loop reads CASRPDRGSEKLFF. CDR3 DNA: TGTGCCAGCAGACCAGACAGGGGGAGTGAAAAACTGTTTTTT.

The chain couples TRBV12-3 or TRBV12-4 to TRBJ2-4; weak D call: TRBD2 (6 bases). Trimming pared 8 bases from V and 8 bases from J, leaving 22 bases between. This CDR3 contains 15 residues. CDR3 in DNA: TGTGCCAGCTCAAAGAGAGGCGGGGTAGGGGACATTCAGTACTTC. Residues: CASSKRGGVGDIQYF.

This clonotype was counted between two and nine times. The chain links TRBV20-1 to TRBJ1-2; no definite D call. The CDR3 runs 11 residues. V gave up 3 bases and J gave up 4 bases, with 6 bases separating them. Germline V gene sequence: CDR1 DFQATT, CDR2 SNEGSKA (reference sequence). The DNA for the CDR3 is TGCAGTGCTAGGACTGGCTATGGCTACACCTTC. Residues: CSARTGYGYTF.

The J gene is TRBJ2-2, the V gene TRBV10-3; D uncertain. The CDR3 totals 15 residues. The V gene's germline CDR1 is ENHRY and CDR2 SYGVKD. The germline V and J ends were trimmed by 3 bases and 6 bases, with 14 bases remaining between them. Here the CDR3 DNA reads TGTGCCATCAGTGACCCCAGGATGGGCGCCGGGGAGCTGTTTTTT. Translation gives CAISDPRMGAGELFF.

V is TRBV2 and J is TRBJ2-7; 13 bases line up with TRBD2. The CDR3 has 16 residues. The trim removed 6 bases at V and 0 bases at J, leaving 5 bases unmatched. The germline V gene has CDR1 SNHLY and CDR2 FYNNEI. The CDR3 is CASRQGLAGSSYEQYF. CDR3 DNA sequence: TGTGCCAGCAGGCAGGGACTAGCGGGGAGCTCCTACGAGCAGTACTTC.

This clonotype was seen a handful of times. The gene calls are TRBV9 and TRBJ2-7; 10 positions match TRBD1. J was trimmed by 6 bases and V by 4 bases; bases with no gene match: 7. This CDR3 contains 14 residues. Germline CDR1 and CDR2: SGDLS and YYNGEE. This CDR3 is CASSLTGTGVEQYF. DNA of the CDR3: TGTGCCAGCAGCCTAACCGGGACAGGGGTCGAGCAGTACTTC.